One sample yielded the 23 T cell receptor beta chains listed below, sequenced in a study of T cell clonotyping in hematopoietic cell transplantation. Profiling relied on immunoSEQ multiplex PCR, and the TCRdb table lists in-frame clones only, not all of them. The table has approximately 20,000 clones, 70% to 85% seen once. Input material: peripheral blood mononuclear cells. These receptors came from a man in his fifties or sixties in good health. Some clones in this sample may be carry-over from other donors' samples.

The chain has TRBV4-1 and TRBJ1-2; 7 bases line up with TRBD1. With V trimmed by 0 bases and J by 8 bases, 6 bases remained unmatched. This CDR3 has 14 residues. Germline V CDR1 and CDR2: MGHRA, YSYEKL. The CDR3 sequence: CASSQDGRQGGYTF. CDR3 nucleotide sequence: TGCGCCAGCAGCCAAGATGGGAGACAGGGCGGCTACACCTTC.

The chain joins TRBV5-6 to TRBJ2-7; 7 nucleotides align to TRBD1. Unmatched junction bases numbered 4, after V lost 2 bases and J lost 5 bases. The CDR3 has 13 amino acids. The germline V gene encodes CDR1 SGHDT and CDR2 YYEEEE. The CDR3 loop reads CASSLIDRDEQYF. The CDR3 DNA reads TGTGCCAGCAGCTTAATCGACAGGGACGAGCAGTACTTC.

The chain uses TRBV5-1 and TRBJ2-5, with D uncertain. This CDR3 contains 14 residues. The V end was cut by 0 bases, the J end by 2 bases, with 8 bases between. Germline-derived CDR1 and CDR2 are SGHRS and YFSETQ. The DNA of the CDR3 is TGCGCCAGCAGCTTGGTTGCCAGTCAAGAGACCCAGTACTTC. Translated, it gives CASSLVASQETQYF.

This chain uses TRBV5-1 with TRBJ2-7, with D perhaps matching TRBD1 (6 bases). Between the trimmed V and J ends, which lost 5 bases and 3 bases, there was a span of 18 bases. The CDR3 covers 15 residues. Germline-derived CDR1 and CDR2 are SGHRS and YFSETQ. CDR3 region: CASRVSWDNLYEQYF. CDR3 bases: TGCGCCAGCAGGGTGTCGTGGGACAACCTCTACGAGCAGTACTTC. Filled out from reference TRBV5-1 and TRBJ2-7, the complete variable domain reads KAGVTQTPRYLIKTRGQQVTLSCSPISGHRSVSWYQQTPGQGLQFLFEYFSETQRNKGNFPGRFSGRQFSNSRSEMNVSTLELGDSALYLCASRVSWDNLYEQYFGPGTRLTVT.

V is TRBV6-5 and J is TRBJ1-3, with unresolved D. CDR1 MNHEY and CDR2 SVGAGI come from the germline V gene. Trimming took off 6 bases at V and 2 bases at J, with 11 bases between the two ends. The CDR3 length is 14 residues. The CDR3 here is CASRSQITGNTIYF. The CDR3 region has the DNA TGTGCCAGCAGGAGCCAGATCACTGGAAACACCATATATTTT.

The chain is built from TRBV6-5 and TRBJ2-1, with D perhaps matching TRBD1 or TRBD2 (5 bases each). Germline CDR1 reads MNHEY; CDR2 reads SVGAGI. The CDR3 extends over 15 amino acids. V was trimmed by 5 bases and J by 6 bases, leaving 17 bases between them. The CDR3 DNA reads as TGTGCCAGCAGTCCCGGGACCCCCAAAATCAATGAGCAGTTCTTC. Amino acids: CASSPGTPKINEQFF.

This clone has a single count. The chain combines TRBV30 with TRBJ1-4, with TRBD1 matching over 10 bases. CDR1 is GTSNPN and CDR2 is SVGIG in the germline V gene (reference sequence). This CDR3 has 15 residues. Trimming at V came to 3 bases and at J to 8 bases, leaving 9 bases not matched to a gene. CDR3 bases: TGTGCCTGGAGGACCGGGACAGGGGTTAGGGAAAAACTGTTTTTT. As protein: CAWRTGTGVREKLFF.

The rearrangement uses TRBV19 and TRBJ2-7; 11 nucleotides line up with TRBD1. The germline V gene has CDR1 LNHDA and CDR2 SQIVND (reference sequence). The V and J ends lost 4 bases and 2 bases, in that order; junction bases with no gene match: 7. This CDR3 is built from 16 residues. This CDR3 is CASSSIRDRGTYEQYF. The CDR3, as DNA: TGTGCCAGTAGTAGCATCCGGGACAGGGGGACCTACGAGCAGTACTTC.

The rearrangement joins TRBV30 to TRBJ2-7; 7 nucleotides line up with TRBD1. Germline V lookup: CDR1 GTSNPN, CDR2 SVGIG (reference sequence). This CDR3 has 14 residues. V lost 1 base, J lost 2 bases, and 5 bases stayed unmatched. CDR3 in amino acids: CAWSAGTVAYEQYF. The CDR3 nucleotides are TGTGCCTGGAGTGCCGGGACAGTGGCCTACGAGCAGTACTTC.

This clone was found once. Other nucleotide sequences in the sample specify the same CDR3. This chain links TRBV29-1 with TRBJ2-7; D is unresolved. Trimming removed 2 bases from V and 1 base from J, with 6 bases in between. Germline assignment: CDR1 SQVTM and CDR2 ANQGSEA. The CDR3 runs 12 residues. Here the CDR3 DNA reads TGCAGCGTTGAACTGGGTTCCTACGAGCAGTACTTC. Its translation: CSVELGSYEQYF.

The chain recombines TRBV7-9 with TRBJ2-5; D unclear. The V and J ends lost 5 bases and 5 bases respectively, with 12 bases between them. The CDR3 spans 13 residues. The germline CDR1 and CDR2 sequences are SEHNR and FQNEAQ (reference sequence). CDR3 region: CASSQTFAETQYF. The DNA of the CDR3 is TGTGCCAGCAGCCAAACCTTCGCGGAGACCCAGTACTTC.

The CDR3 loop reads CATSRGGTGSSGYTF. The CDR3 DNA reads as TGTGCCACCAGCAGAGGCGGGACAGGGAGCTCTGGCTACACCTTC. The rearrangement joins TRBV15 to TRBJ1-2, with 9 bases matching TRBD1. The CDR3 totals 15 residues. Germline lookup yields CDR1 LNHNV and CDR2 YYDKDF (reference sequence). Trimming at V came to 1 base and at J to 7 bases, leaving 7 bases not matched to a gene.

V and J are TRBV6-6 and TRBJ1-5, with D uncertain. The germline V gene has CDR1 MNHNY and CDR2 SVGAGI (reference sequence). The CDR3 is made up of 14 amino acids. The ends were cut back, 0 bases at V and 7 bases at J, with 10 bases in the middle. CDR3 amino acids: CASSYSRGGQPQHF. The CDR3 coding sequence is TGTGCCAGCAGTTACTCTAGAGGCGGGCAGCCCCAGCATTTT.

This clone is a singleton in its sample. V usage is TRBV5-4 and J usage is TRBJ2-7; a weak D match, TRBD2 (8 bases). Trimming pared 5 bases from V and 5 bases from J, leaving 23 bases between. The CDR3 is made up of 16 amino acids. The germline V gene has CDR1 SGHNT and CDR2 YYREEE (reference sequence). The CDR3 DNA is TGTGCCAGCAGGGGAGGGGGCCCGGGAGGGCTGAACGAGCAGTACTTC. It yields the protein CASRGGGPGGLNEQYF. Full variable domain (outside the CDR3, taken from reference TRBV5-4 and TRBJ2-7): ETGVTQSPTHLIKTRGQQVTLRCSSQSGHNTVSWYQQALGQGPQFIFQYYREEENGRGNFPPRFSGLQFPNYSSELNVNALELDDSALYLCASRGGGPGGLNEQYFGPGTRLTVT.

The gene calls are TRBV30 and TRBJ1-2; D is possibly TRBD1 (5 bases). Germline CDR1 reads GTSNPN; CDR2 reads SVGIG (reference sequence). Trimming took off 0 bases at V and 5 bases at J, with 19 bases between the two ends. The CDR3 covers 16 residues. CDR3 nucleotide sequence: TGTGCCTGGAGTGTGAAAGGGCAGGGACGTCCTTATGGCTACACCTTC. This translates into CAWSVKGQGRPYGYTF.

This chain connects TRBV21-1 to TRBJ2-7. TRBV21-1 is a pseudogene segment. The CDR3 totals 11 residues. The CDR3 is CASSIRNEQYF. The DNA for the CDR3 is TGTGCCAGCAGCATCCGGAACGAGCAGTACTTC.

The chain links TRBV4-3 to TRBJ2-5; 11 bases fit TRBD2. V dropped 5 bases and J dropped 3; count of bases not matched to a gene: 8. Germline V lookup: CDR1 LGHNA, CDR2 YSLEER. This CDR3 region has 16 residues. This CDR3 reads CASSRGGLAVEETQYF. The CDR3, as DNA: TGCGCCAGCAGCAGGGGGGGACTAGCGGTTGAAGAGACCCAGTACTTC.

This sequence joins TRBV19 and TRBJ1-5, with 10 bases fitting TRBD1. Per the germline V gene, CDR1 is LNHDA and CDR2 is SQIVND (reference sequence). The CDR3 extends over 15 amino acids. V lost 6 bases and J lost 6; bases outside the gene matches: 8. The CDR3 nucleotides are TGTGCCAGTAGCATCCCGGGGACAGGGGTTCAGCCCCAGCATTTT. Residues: CASSIPGTGVQPQHF.

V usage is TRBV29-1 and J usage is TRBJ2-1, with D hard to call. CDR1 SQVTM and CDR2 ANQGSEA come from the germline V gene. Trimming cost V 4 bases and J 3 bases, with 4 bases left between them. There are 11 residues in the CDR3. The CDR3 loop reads CSVGLYNEQFF. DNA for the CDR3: TGCAGCGTTGGACTCTACAATGAGCAGTTCTTC.

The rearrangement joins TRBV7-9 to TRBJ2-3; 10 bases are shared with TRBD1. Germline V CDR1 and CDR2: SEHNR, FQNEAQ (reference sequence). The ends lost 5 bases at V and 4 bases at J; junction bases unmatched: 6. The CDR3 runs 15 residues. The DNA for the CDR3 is TGTGCCAGCAGCGCAACCGGGACAGGGGCAGATACGCAGTATTTT. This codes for CASSATGTGADTQYF.

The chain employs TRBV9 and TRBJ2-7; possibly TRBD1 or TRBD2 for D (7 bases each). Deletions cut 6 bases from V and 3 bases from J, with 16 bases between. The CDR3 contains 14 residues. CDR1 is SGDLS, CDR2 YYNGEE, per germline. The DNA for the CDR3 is TGTGCCAGCACCCCAGCGGGACAGAGCTACGAGCAGTACTTC. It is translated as CASTPAGQSYEQYF.

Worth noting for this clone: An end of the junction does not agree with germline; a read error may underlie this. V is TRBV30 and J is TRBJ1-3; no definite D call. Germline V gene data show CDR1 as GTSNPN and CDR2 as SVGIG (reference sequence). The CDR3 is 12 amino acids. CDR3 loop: CARRPSGNTIYF. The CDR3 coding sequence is TGTGCCCGGAGGCCCTCTGGAAACACCATATATTTT. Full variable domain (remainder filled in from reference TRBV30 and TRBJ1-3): SQTIHQWPATLVQPVGSPLSLECTVEGTSNPNLYWYRQAAGRGLQLLFYSVGIGQISSEVPQNLSASRPQDRQFILSSKKLLLSDSGFYLCARRPSGNTIYFGEGSWLTVV.

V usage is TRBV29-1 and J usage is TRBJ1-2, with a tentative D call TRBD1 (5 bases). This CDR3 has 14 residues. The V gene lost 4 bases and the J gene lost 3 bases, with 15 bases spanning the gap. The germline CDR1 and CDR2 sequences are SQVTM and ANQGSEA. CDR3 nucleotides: TGCAGCGTTGTGGCCGGGACCGGGTACTATGGCTACACCTTC. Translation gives CSVVAGTGYYGYTF.